Included here is one T cell receptor (beta chain) sequence, with context. Its specificity is not known. Genomic DNA was employed as the template in profiling TCR beta VDJ and CDR3. Using its own MiXCR run on the reads, TCRdb lists one record per CDR3 protein. Seen here are about 98,000 distinct CDR3 sequences, 55% to 70% observed once, and the top ten hold approximately 65%. This specimen belongs to a study of CD8+CD57+ T cells in acquired aplastic anemia. Those patients picked for sequencing had displayed CD8+CD57+ cell expansion on flow cytometry. Blood sampling was performed on the patients, and none of them had received therapy by then. Study observations and caveats: Patients versus controls showed no significant CD8+ Simpson's diversity difference.

This clonotype was sampled from a human donor with aplastic anemia. The specimen sequenced was sorted CD4+, CD8+, or CD8+CD57+ T cells (not recorded which) from PBMCs.

CDR3 protein: CSVVQKETQYF. Here the CDR3 DNA reads TGCAGCGTCGTACAGAAGGAGACCCAGTACTTC. V gene TRBV29-1 combines with J gene TRBJ2-5; no firm D call. In germline, CDR1 is SQVTM, CDR2 ANQGSEA. This CDR3 comprises 11 residues. The V end was cut by 6 bases, the J end by 5 bases, with 10 bases between.